A single sample is the source of the 25 T cell receptor beta chains below, sequenced in a study of cytomegalovirus exposure and HLA in healthy donors. The PCR made use of 60 Vbeta and 13 Jbeta primers. The table came from immunoSEQ multiplex PCR; TCRdb's copy has only in-frame clones and leaves some out. The table shows about 98,000 clones, with around 74% occurring only once. The sample consisted of PBMCs. Receptors were obtained from a male donor in good health and CMV-seronegative.

The chain has TRBV28 and TRBJ2-2, with 12 positions matching TRBD2. The CDR3 contains 16 residues. The trim removed 6 bases at V and 5 bases at J, leaving 7 bases unmatched. Germline loops: CDR1 MDHEN, CDR2 SYDVKM. The CDR3 DNA reads TGTGCCAGCAGGCATCTAGCGGGAGGGTGGACCGGGGAGCTGTTTTTT. The encoded protein is CASRHLAGGWTGELFF.

This chain links TRBV5-1 with TRBJ2-1; 10 nucleotides line up with TRBD2. The germline V gene has CDR1 SGHRS and CDR2 YFSETQ. Germline trimming cut 4 bases from V and 5 bases from J; bases unmatched to any gene: 6. The CDR3 is made up of 15 amino acids. CDR3 sequence (DNA): TGCGCCAGCAGCCATAGCGGGGGGAAACACAATGAGCAGTTCTTC. As protein: CASSHSGGKHNEQFF.

The V and J genes are TRBV25-1 and TRBJ2-1, with TRBD2 matching over 13 bases. Germline CDR1 is MGHDK and CDR2 is SYGVNS. The CDR3 loop spans 16 amino acids. V lost 3 bases and J lost 6; bases outside the gene matches: 5. In nucleotides, the CDR3 is TGTGCCAGCAGTGACCCTACTAGCGGGAGGGCCAATGAGCAGTTCTTC. It yields the protein CASSDPTSGRANEQFF.

The count of this clone is one. This chain joins TRBV7-9 and TRBJ2-2, with 8 bases lining up with TRBD1. Germline values: CDR1 SEHNR, CDR2 FQNEAQ (reference sequence). V was clipped by 6 bases and J by 2 bases; unmatched bases: 5. This CDR3 has 15 residues. CDR3 DNA sequence: TGTGCCAGCAGTCCCGGGACAGGAAACACCGGGGAGCTGTTTTTT. Translating it yields CASSPGTGNTGELFF. Combining the CDR3 with reference TRBV7-9 and TRBJ2-2 gives the whole variable domain DTGVSQNPRHKITKRGQNVTFRCDPISEHNRLYWYRQTLGQGPEFLTYFQNEAQLEKSRLLSDRFSAERPKGSFSTLEIQRTEQGDSAMYLCASSPGTGNTGELFFGEGSRLTVL.

V usage is TRBV30 and J usage is TRBJ2-7; D not certain. The germline V gene encodes CDR1 GTSNPN and CDR2 SVGIG (reference sequence). Trimming left V 2 bases short and J 2 bases short, with 4 bases between. This CDR3 comprises 11 residues. In nucleotides, the CDR3 is TGTGCCTGGAGTCTAGCCTACGAGCAGTACTTC. It specifies CAWSLAYEQYF.

The chain is built from TRBV9 and TRBJ1-4; no clear D. The CDR3 covers 14 residues. In germline, CDR1 is SGDLS, CDR2 YYNGEE. Trimming pared 0 bases from V and 0 bases from J, leaving 3 bases between. CDR3: CASSVAATNEKLFF. The CDR3 bases are TGTGCCAGCAGCGTAGCAGCAACTAATGAAAAACTGTTTTTT.

There are a few counts of this clone. This chain links TRBV4-3 with TRBJ2-3, with TRBD2 matching over 8 bases. The CDR3 is 18 amino acids. V lost 1 base, J lost 3 bases, and 12 bases stayed unmatched. The germline CDR1 and CDR2 sequences are LGHNA and YSLEER. CDR3 in DNA: TGCGCCAGCAGCCAAGTGGGGCTAGCGGGCCCTGCTACAGATACGCAGTATTTT. This translates into CASSQVGLAGPATDTQYF.

This clone was observed a few times. The V and J genes are TRBV5-1 and TRBJ2-2; no clear D. The germline V gene has CDR1 SGHRS and CDR2 YFSETQ. The V end was cut by 0 bases, the J end by 4 bases, with 10 bases between. The CDR3 length is 15 residues. Written as DNA, the CDR3 is TGCGCCAGCAGCTTGGGGCCCTTATCCACCGGGGAGCTGTTTTTT. It is translated as CASSLGPLSTGELFF.

CDR3 DNA: TGCGCCAGCAGCCAAGATCCCGGGTCCGGGGAGCTGTTTTTT. Its protein is CASSQDPGSGELFF. The rearrangement uses TRBV4-3 and TRBJ2-2; no firm D call. The CDR3 runs to 14 residues. Trimming shortened V by 0 bases and J by 6 bases, and 8 bases separated the two germline ends. The germline gives CDR1 LGHNA, CDR2 YSLEER.

In this sample, this clone turned up a few times. The chain couples TRBV7-6 to TRBJ2-5; 9 bases fit TRBD2. The J segment lost 6 bases and the V segment lost 4 bases, leaving 12 bases of the junction unmatched. CDR3 length: 16 amino acids. Germline V gives CDR1 SGHVS, CDR2 FNYEAQ. The CDR3 sequence is CASSSMGGRAVKTQYF. CDR3 DNA: TGTGCCAGCAGCTCCATGGGCGGGAGGGCCGTGAAGACCCAGTACTTC.

This chain connects TRBV19 to TRBJ2-7, with 8 nucleotides matching TRBD1. Unmatched junction bases numbered 6, after V lost 1 base and J lost 4 bases. CDR1 is LNHDA and CDR2 is SQIVND in the germline V gene (reference sequence). The CDR3 is 15 amino acids. The CDR3 nucleotides are TGTGCCAGTAGTATAGCCCGGGACAGGTCGTACGAGCAGTACTTC. It is translated as CASSIARDRSYEQYF. Filled out from reference TRBV19 and TRBJ2-7, the complete variable domain reads DGGITQSPKYLFRKEGQNVTLSCEQNLNHDAMYWYRQDPGQGLRLIYYSQIVNDFQKGDIAEGYSVSREKKESFPLTVTSAQKNPTAFYLCASSIARDRSYEQYFGPGTRLTVT.

This clone was observed a single time. This chain joins TRBV29-1 and TRBJ1-1; 9 bases match TRBD1. V was clipped by 7 bases and J by 10 bases; unmatched bases: 16. The CDR3 sequence is 14 residues long. Per germline, CDR1 SQVTM and CDR2 ANQGSEA. The CDR3 region has the DNA TGCAGCGCCGCGGGGGACAGGGTAGGCGGTGGAGCTTTCTTT. This translates into CSAAGDRVGGGAFF.

The chain links TRBV30 to TRBJ1-4; TRBD1 matches 10 bases. In germline, CDR1 is GTSNPN, CDR2 SVGIG (reference sequence). The CDR3 is made up of 16 amino acids. J gave up 7 bases and V 1 base, and 9 bases lay outside the gene matches. The CDR3 nucleotides are TGTGCCTGGAGTGCTTCCCGACAGGGGGCCGGTGAAAAACTGTTTTTT. Its translation: CAWSASRQGAGEKLFF.

The genes are TRBV28 and TRBJ2-7, with 7 bases fitting TRBD1. V dropped 2 bases and J dropped 1; count of bases not matched to a gene: 8. CDR1 MDHEN and CDR2 SYDVKM come from the germline V gene. This CDR3 contains 16 residues. CDR3 loop: CASSLGSGDSSYEQYF. The DNA of the CDR3 is TGTGCCAGCAGTTTAGGGTCCGGGGACAGTTCCTACGAGCAGTACTTC.

V usage is TRBV5-6 and J usage is TRBJ2-7; 7 nucleotides align to TRBD1. CDR3 length: 15 residues. From germline, CDR1 is SGHDT and CDR2 YYEEEE. Trimming cost V 4 bases and J 0 bases; bases outside gene matches: 7. The CDR3 DNA follows: TGTGCCAGCAGCCTCGGACAGGTCATCTCCTACGAGCAGTACTTC. The encoded protein is CASSLGQVISYEQYF.

The chain is built from TRBV28 and TRBJ1-4; TRBD1 agrees at 8 bases. Germline CDR1 reads MDHEN; CDR2 reads SYDVKM. This CDR3 has 18 residues. The J segment lost 4 bases and the V segment lost 2 bases, leaving 12 bases of the junction unmatched. CDR3 in amino acids: CASSLPGQGLVGNEKLFF. The CDR3 DNA reads as TGTGCCAGCAGTTTACCTGGACAGGGTCTAGTGGGTAATGAAAAACTGTTTTTT.

The chain is built from TRBV19 and TRBJ2-5; perhaps TRBD1 as D (6 bases). V was clipped by 5 bases and J by 5 bases, with 21 bases between them. Germline assignment: CDR1 LNHDA and CDR2 SQIVND (reference sequence). The CDR3 spans 16 residues. In DNA form, the CDR3 reads TGTGCCAGTAGTGGATACAGGGTCCCCTCTCTCGAGACCCAGTACTTC. Translation gives CASSGYRVPSLETQYF.

This sequence joins TRBV7-9 and TRBJ1-2; 7 nucleotides line up with TRBD1. The CDR3 length is 16 residues. V shed 1 base, J shed 0 bases, and the junction held 5 bases outside the gene matches. Germline CDR1 and CDR2: SEHNR and FQNEAQ (reference sequence). The CDR3 DNA reads TGTGCCAGCAGCTTAGGAGCCAGGGGGGCTAACTATGGCTACACCTTC. Its protein is CASSLGARGANYGYTF.

This chain uses TRBV4-3 with TRBJ2-1; 8 positions match TRBD1. J lost 7 bases, V lost 3 bases, and 8 bases had no gene match. Germline assignment: CDR1 LGHNA and CDR2 YSLEER. CDR3 length: 15 amino acids. The CDR3 protein is CASSHYRGSQNEQFF. The CDR3 coding sequence is TGCGCCAGCAGCCACTACAGGGGGTCTCAAAATGAGCAGTTCTTC.

The chain uses TRBV27 and TRBJ2-1; 8 nucleotides align to TRBD1. CDR3 length: 13 residues. The V and J ends lost 4 bases and 6 bases, in that order; junction bases with no gene match: 2. In germline, CDR1 is MNHEY, CDR2 SMNVEV (reference sequence). The CDR3 DNA follows: TGTGCCAGCAGTTGGCAGGGGGCCAATGAGCAGTTCTTC. This sequence encodes CASSWQGANEQFF.

This clone showed up just a few times. The J gene is TRBJ2-7, the V gene TRBV30; 8 nucleotides match TRBD2. The J segment lost 6 bases and the V segment lost 1 base, leaving 14 bases of the junction unmatched. Germline assignment: CDR1 GTSNPN and CDR2 SVGIG (reference sequence). The CDR3 is 16 residues long. CDR3 in amino acids: CAWSARPAGVGGEQYF. In DNA, the CDR3 is TGTGCCTGGAGTGCGAGACCAGCGGGAGTGGGGGGCGAGCAGTACTTC.

This clone was seen only a few times. The chain couples TRBV27 to TRBJ1-4; 7 bases match TRBD1. Trimming removed 3 bases from V and 5 bases from J; junction bases left unmatched: 3. The CDR3 contains 14 residues. CDR1 and CDR2 (germline): MNHEY, SMNVEV (reference sequence). CDR3 amino acids: CASSLFRGNEKLFF. The CDR3 coding sequence is TGTGCCAGCAGTTTGTTCAGGGGGAATGAAAAACTGTTTTTT.

The gene calls are TRBV10-3 and TRBJ2-2; D is possibly TRBD1 (5 bases). The V gene lost 3 bases and the J gene lost 3 bases, with 11 bases spanning the gap. This CDR3 region has 15 residues. Germline loops: CDR1 ENHRY, CDR2 SYGVKD. The CDR3 protein is CAISDWAGHTGELFF. The CDR3 DNA follows: TGTGCCATCAGTGATTGGGCAGGGCACACCGGGGAGCTGTTTTTT.

The J gene is TRBJ1-2, the V gene TRBV19; D is perhaps TRBD1 (5 bases). Germline V CDR1 and CDR2: LNHDA, SQIVND (reference sequence). V was cut by 2 bases and J by 7 bases, with 20 bases left in between. This CDR3 has 16 residues. Here the CDR3 DNA reads TGTGCCAGTAGTATACCGGTGCGGGACGCAGGCCTTGGCTACACCTTC. This translates into CASSIPVRDAGLGYTF.

This chain uses TRBV19 with TRBJ2-5, with 12 bases lining up with TRBD1. Germline-derived CDR1 and CDR2 are LNHDA and SQIVND (reference sequence). With 6 bases clipped from V and 9 bases from J, the junction kept 5 bases outside the gene matches. CDR3 length: 13 amino acids. Here the CDR3 reads CASSSGQGASQYF. CDR3 in DNA: TGTGCCAGTAGCTCGGGACAGGGGGCTTCCCAGTACTTC.